This T cell receptor beta chain was sequenced during a study of shared clonotypes between healthy human individuals. The naive CD8 fraction comprised CD45RO-negative cells positively selected for CCR7 and excluded terminally differentiated effector memory CD45RA+ cells. About this clone itself: What it binds is not known.

Whole-study findings and limits: Rarefaction gave evidence that sorted-subset sequencing remained incomplete despite large depth. In having few donors, the study represented limited genetic and exposure-history diversity.

This CDR3 has 13 amino acids. The V gene lost 2 bases and the J gene lost 7 bases, with 12 bases spanning the gap. The germline V gene has CDR1 MNHEY and CDR2 SVGAGI. Produced via immunoSEQ multiplex PCR; TCRdb's table is partial and in-frame only. The data show roughly 2.1 million clones, with roughly 91% seen just once and about 1.5% held by the top ten. Sequenced material: naive CD8+ T cells from PBMCs. The chain joins TRBV6-5 to TRBJ2-7, with D perhaps matching TRBD1 (6 bases). The receptor was isolated from a man aged 18 to 35 in good health. Some clones in this sample may be carry-over from other donors' samples. The CDR3 sequence is CASSYEDRWEQYF. As DNA, the CDR3 is TGTGCCAGCAGTTACGAGGACAGATGGGAGCAGTACTTC.